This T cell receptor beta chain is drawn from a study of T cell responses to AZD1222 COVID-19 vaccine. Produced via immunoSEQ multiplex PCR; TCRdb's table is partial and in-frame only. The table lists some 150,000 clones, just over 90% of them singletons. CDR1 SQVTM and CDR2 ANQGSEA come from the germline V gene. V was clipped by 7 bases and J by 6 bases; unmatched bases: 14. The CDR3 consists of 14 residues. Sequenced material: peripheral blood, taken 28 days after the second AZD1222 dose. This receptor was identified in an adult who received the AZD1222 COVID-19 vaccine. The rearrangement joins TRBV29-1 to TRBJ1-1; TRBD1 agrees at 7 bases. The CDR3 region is CSAQSQGVSPEAFF. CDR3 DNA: TGCAGCGCCCAGAGCCAGGGGGTATCCCCTGAAGCTTTCTTT.